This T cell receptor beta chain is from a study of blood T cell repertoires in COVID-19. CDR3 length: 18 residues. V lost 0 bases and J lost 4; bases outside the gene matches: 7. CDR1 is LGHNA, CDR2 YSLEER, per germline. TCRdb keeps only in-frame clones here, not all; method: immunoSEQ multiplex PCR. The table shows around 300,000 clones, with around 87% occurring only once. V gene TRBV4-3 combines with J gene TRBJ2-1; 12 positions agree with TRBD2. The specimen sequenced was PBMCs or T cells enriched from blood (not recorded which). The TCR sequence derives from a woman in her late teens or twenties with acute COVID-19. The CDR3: CASSQDLAGGPGYNEQFF. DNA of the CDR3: TGCGCCAGCAGCCAAGATCTAGCGGGAGGGCCGGGGTACAATGAGCAGTTCTTC.